Listed below are T cell receptor beta chains from one sample, sequenced in a study of OX40 agonist ivuxolimab in advanced cancers. Repertoires were generated with immunoSEQ multiplex PCR, while TCRdb's copy carries only in-frame clones and drops some. There are tens of thousands of clones in the sample; roughly 84% occur only once, and 0.6% to 0.8% lies in the top ten. Sequencing was performed on CD4+ or CD8+ T cells sorted from blood, taken in a trial of the OX40 agonist ivuxolimab. All receptors come from an adult with an advanced solid tumor such as melanoma, head and neck, liver or kidney cancer. Each CDR3 is given with its conserved first and last residue. D genes are given only for firm matches. The size entry is marked missing in some rows and otherwise reads once, few, many or a size class.

size	V	J	D	CDR3	DNA
.	TRBV5-8	TRBJ2-5	.	CASSLPSGETQYF	TGTGCCAGCAGCTTGCCCTCCGGAGAGACCCAGTACTTC
.	TRBV7-8	TRBJ2-6	.	CASSLPGLFTGANVLTF	TGTGCCAGCAGCTTGCCGGGACTGTTCACTGGGGCCAACGTCCTGACTTTC
.	TRBV20-1	TRBJ1-2	.	CSASMPYGYTF	TGCAGTGCTAGCATGCCCTATGGCTACACCTTC
.	TRBV7-8	TRBJ2-4	TRBD2	CASSLGEGLGRAKNIQYF	TGTGCCAGCAGCTTAGGGGAGGGGCTAGGCAGGGCCAAAAACATTCAGTACTTC
.	TRBV18	TRBJ1-3	.	CASSPMDSQSSGNTIYF	TGTGCCAGCTCACCGATGGACAGCCAGTCGTCTGGAAACACCATATATTTT
.	TRBV5-5	TRBJ1-2	.	CASSWTGPNYGYTF	TGTGCCAGCAGCTGGACGGGTCCTAACTATGGCTACACCTTC
once	TRBV6-1	TRBJ2-5	.	CASSDPYVPGAQETQYF	TGTGCCAGCAGTGATCCCTACGTGCCGGGGGCCCAAGAGACCCAGTACTTC
.	TRBV12-5	TRBJ1-6	.	CASGPGYNSPLHF	TGTGCTAGTGGTCCGGGGTATAATTCACCCCTCCACTTT
.	TRBV6-5	TRBJ1-2	.	CASSTSIYGYTF	TGTGCCAGCAGTACCAGTATCTATGGCTACACCTTC
.	TRBV6-6	TRBJ2-7	TRBD2	CASSYDLAGAGDEQYF	TGTGCCAGCAGTTACGACCTAGCGGGAGCTGGGGACGAGCAGTACTTC
.	TRBV11-1	TRBJ2-3	TRBD2	CASSPKDLLATDTQYF	TGTGCCAGCAGCCCGAAGGATCTACTAGCGACAGATACGCAGTATTTT
.	TRBV29-1	TRBJ1-4	.	CSVGTRNEKLFF	TGCAGCGTGGGGACTAGAAATGAAAAACTGTTTTTT
.	TRBV29-1	TRBJ2-1	.	CSFAEYNEQFF	TGCAGCTTCGCGGAGTACAATGAGCAGTTCTTC
.	TRBV7-8	TRBJ1-5	.	CASSLSRTLSNQPQHF	TGTGCCAGCAGCTTAAGCAGGACGCTTAGCAATCAGCCCCAGCATTTT
.	TRBV2	TRBJ1-2	.	CASSSRLRTSNYGYTF	TGTGCCAGCAGTTCCCGACTGCGAACGTCTAACTATGGCTACACCTTC
.	TRBV12-5	TRBJ2-2	TRBD1	CASGPSPGGAGTGELFF	TGTGCTAGTGGTCCTAGTCCAGGGGGCGCGGGCACCGGGGAGCTGTTTTTT
.	TRBV19	TRBJ1-6	.	CASSPQINSPLHF	TGTGCCAGTAGTCCTCAAATAAATTCACCCCTCCACTTT
.	TRBV6-6	TRBJ2-7	.	CASSYSSLRDYEQYF	TGTGCCAGCAGTTACTCGTCTCTCCGGGACTACGAGCAGTACTTC
.	TRBV5-5	TRBJ1-6	.	CASSRRTATISNSPLHF	TGTGCCAGCAGCCGTCGGACTGCAACGATCTCTAATTCACCCCTCCACTTT
.	TRBV28	TRBJ2-3	.	CASSLSAPSTDTQYF	TGTGCCAGCAGTTTATCGGCACCAAGCACAGATACGCAGTATTTT
.	TRBV5-4	TRBJ2-1	TRBD1	CASSPGTDLSYNEQFF	TGTGCCAGCAGCCCAGGGACAGACCTCTCCTACAATGAGCAGTTCTTC
.	TRBV29-1	TRBJ2-3	TRBD2	CSVATSGASTDTQYF	TGCAGCGTGGCTACTAGCGGGGCTAGCACAGATACGCAGTATTTT
.	TRBV19	TRBJ1-2	.	CASIRSGPLNNGYTF	TGTGCCAGTATCCGATCCGGGCCCCTCAACAACGGCTACACCTTC
.	TRBV18	TRBJ2-7	.	CASSPIPLGEQYF	TGTGCCAGCTCACCCATTCCTCTCGGGGAGCAGTACTTC
.	TRBV18	TRBJ2-1	TRBD1	CASSPGQGQRHSYNEQFF	TGTGCCAGCTCCCCCGGACAGGGCCAGCGACACTCCTACAATGAGCAGTTCTTC
medium-sized	TRBV19	TRBJ1-1	.	CASSITSWNTEAFF	TGTGCCAGTAGTATAACTAGTTGGAACACTGAAGCTTTCTTT